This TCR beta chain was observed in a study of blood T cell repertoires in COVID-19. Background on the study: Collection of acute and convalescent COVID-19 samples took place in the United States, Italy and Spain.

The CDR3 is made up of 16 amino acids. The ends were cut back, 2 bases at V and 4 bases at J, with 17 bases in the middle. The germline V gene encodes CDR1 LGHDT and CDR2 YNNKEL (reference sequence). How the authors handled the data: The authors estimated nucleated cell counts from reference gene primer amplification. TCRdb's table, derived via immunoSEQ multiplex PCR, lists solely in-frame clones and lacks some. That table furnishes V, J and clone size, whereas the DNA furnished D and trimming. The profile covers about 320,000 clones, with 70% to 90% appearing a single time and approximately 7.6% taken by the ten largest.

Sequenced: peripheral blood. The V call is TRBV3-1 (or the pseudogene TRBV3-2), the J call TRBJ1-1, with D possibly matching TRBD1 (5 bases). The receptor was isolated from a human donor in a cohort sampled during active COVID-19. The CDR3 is CASSQIKGLGFTEAFF. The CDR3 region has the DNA TGTGCCAGCAGCCAAATTAAGGGACTAGGGTTCACTGAAGCTTTCTTT.